This is a list of T cell receptor beta chains from one sample in a study of blood T cell repertoires in COVID-19. The table came from immunoSEQ multiplex PCR; TCRdb's copy has only in-frame clones and leaves some out. Of 15,000 to 20,000 clones in the sample, 88% were seen once. Sample: PBMCs or T cells enriched from blood (not recorded which). The receptors derive from a woman in her 30s who had recovered from COVID-19. CDR3s include the opening cysteine and the closing phenylalanine or tryptophan. Each record gives: V gene, D gene, J gene, CDR3 protein, CDR3 DNA. A D gene is named only where the DNA matches it firmly.

TRBV4-1	TRBD1	TRBJ2-5	CASSQPRGRRETQYF	TGCGCCAGCAGCCAGCCCAGGGGGCGAAGAGAGACCCAGTACTTC
TRBV9	-	TRBJ1-1	CASTAGRGVDTEAFF	TGTGCCAGCACCGCGGGACGGGGGGTGGACACTGAAGCTTTCTTT
TRBV7-2	TRBD1	TRBJ2-7	CASSLGTGSYEQYF	TGTGCCAGCAGCTTAGGGACAGGGTCCTACGAGCAGTACTTC
TRBV24-1	-	TRBJ1-5	CATSDRAHQPQHF	TGTGCCACCAGTGATAGAGCGCACCAGCCCCAGCATTTT
TRBV7-2	TRBD1	TRBJ1-2	CASSLARTGGFGYTF	TGTGCCAGCAGCTTAGCCCGGACAGGGGGGTTTGGCTACACCTTC
TRBV14	-	TRBJ1-2	CASSQLQSGGFGYGYTF	TGTGCCAGCAGCCAACTACAATCGGGGGGCTTTGGCTATGGCTACACCTTC
TRBV28	-	TRBJ2-7	CASSLSGIDEQYF	TGTGCCAGCAGTTTATCAGGTATCGACGAGCAGTACTTC
TRBV11-2	TRBD1	TRBJ1-2	CASSLDPGTANYGYTF	TGTGCCAGCAGCTTAGACCCCGGGACAGCGAACTATGGCTACACCTTC
TRBV13	TRBD1	TRBJ2-5	CASSPPRDRRQETQYF	TGTGCCAGCAGCCCCCCCCGGGACAGGCGCCAAGAGACCCAGTACTTC
TRBV4-3	TRBD1	TRBJ2-7	CASSPGQGGSYEQYF	TGCGCCAGCAGCCCAGGACAGGGGGGCTCCTACGAGCAGTACTTC
TRBV10-3	TRBD2	TRBJ2-1	CAISSSGGSSYNEQFF	TGTGCCATCAGTTCCTCCGGGGGGAGCTCCTACAATGAGCAGTTCTTC
TRBV19	-	TRBJ2-1	CASASIHNEQFF	TGTGCCAGTGCCTCTATTCACAATGAGCAGTTCTTC
TRBV30	TRBD2	TRBJ2-3	CAWSVQRGGGFTDTQYF	TGTGCCTGGAGTGTCCAGCGGGGGGGCGGGTTCACAGATACGCAGTATTTT
TRBV6-5	-	TRBJ1-6	CAEEGDSYNSPLHF	TGTGCCGAAGAGGGGGACTCCTATAATTCACCCCTCCACTTT
TRBV4-3	-	TRBJ1-1	CASSQEMTATLNTEAFF	TGCGCCAGCAGCCAAGAAATGACAGCCACGTTGAACACTGAAGCTTTCTTT
TRBV3-1/TRBV3-2	-	TRBJ1-1	CASSLGQINTEAFF	TGTGCCAGCAGCCTGGGACAAATAAACACTGAAGCTTTCTTT
TRBV6-4	-	TRBJ2-2	CASRETGPNTGELFF	TGTGCCAGCAGAGAAACAGGGCCCAACACCGGGGAGCTGTTTTTT
TRBV11-3	TRBD1	TRBJ2-1	CASSPGGQGYNEQFF	TGTGCCAGCAGCCCCGGCGGACAGGGGTACAATGAGCAGTTCTTC